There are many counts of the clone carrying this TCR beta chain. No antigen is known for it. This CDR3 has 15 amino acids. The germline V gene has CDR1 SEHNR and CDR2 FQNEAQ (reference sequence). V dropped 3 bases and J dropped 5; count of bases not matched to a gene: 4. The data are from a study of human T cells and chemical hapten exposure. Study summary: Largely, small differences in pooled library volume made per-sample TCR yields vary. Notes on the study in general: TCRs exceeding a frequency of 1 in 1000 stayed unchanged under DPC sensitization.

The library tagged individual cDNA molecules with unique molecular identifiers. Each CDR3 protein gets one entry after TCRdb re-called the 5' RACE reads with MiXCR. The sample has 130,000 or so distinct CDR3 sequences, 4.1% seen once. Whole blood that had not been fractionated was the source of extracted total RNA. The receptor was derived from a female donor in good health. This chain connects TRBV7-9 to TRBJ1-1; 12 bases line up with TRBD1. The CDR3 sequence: CASSFRDRGRTEAFF. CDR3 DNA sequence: TGTGCCAGCAGCTTCCGGGACAGGGGGCGAACTGAAGCTTTCTTT.